Each of the 14 T cell receptor beta chains below was sequenced from the same sample in a study of cytomegalovirus exposure and HLA in healthy donors (dated by TCRdb to 2017 to 2019). Library preparation used the immunoSEQ multiplex PCR assay. For the multiplex PCR, a mixture combining 60 forward primers for TCR Vbeta segments and 13 reverse primers for TCR Jbeta segments was used. TCRdb carries this immuneACCESS record with in-frame sequences only. Its versions omit some clonotypes, under half of them owing to an unresolved V gene in the studies checked, with the rest unexplained. The sample table contains around 98,000 clones; only one count was recorded for 75% to 85% of them. The ten largest make up over 3% of the sample. Sample: PBMCs. The receptor source for this set is a woman aged 40 to 50 in good health and CMV-seronegative.

The V gene is TRBV4-1, the J gene TRBJ1-2; perhaps TRBD1 as D (5 bases). Trimming left V 2 bases short and J 8 bases short, with 12 bases between. Germline V gives CDR1 MGHRA, CDR2 YSYEKL. The CDR3 is made up of 13 amino acids. In DNA form, the CDR3 reads TGCGCCAGCAGCCAAAGCCAGGGTTGGGGCTACACCTTC. Amino acid sequence: CASSQSQGWGYTF.

The chain uses TRBV5-1 and TRBJ2-7; TRBD2 matches 8 bases. The CDR3 spans 14 residues. CDR1 and CDR2 from the germline V gene are SGHRS and YFSETQ. J lost 3 bases, V lost 4 bases, and 6 bases had no gene match. The CDR3 DNA is TGCGCCAGCAGCCGGAGCGGGGGTTTCTACGAGCAGTACTTC. This codes for CASSRSGGFYEQYF.

The chain combines TRBV19 with TRBJ1-5, with 10 bases matching TRBD1. The germline CDR1 and CDR2 sequences are LNHDA and SQIVND (reference sequence). The ends lost 10 bases at V and 6 bases at J; junction bases unmatched: 6. This CDR3 is 13 amino acids long. DNA for the CDR3: TGTGCCACCGTAGACAGGGGGCCTCAGCCCCAGCATTTT. It is translated as CATVDRGPQPQHF.

The rearrangement uses TRBV4-3 and TRBJ2-3; weak D call: TRBD2 (5 bases). Germline loops: CDR1 LGHNA, CDR2 YSLEER. Deletions cut 0 bases from V and 3 bases from J, with 13 bases between. The CDR3 is made up of 16 amino acids. CDR3 sequence reads: CASSQEAGSRTDTQYF. CDR3 nucleotide sequence: TGCGCCAGCAGCCAAGAGGCTGGGAGCAGAACAGATACGCAGTATTTT.

Concerning this clone itself: One end of the junction does not line up with germline, which may come from a read error. The rearrangement links TRBV7-9 to TRBJ1-1; no definite D call. The CDR3 has 12 amino acids. Per germline, CDR1 SEHNR and CDR2 FQNEAQ (reference sequence). The CDR3 sequence: CSSSLSDTEAFF. In DNA, the CDR3 is TGTTCCAGCAGCTTGTCAGACACTGAAGCTTTCTTT.

The chain carries TRBV28 and TRBJ2-7; a possible D gene is TRBD2 (5 bases). In germline, CDR1 is MDHEN, CDR2 SYDVKM. V was pared by 6 bases and J by 1 base, with 10 bases between. The CDR3 consists of 13 residues. CDR3: CASSRTGSYEQYF. The CDR3 region has the DNA TGTGCCAGCAGCAGGACTGGGTCCTACGAGCAGTACTTC. The whole variable domain, filled in from reference TRBV28 and TRBJ2-7, reads DVKVTQSSRYLVKRTGEKVFLECVQDMDHENMFWYRQDPGLGLRLIYFSYDVKMKEKGDIPEGYSVSREKKERFSLILESASTNQTSMYLCASSRTGSYEQYFGPGTRLTVT.

The chain joins TRBV5-1 to TRBJ2-7; 7 nucleotides line up with TRBD1. The CDR3 contains 16 residues. Per germline, CDR1 SGHRS and CDR2 YFSETQ. V trimming: 4 bases; J trimming: 0 bases; junction bases outside the gene matches: 10. The CDR3 here is CASSTNPGGNSYEQYF. The CDR3 DNA sequence: TGCGCCAGCAGCACCAATCCAGGGGGAAACTCCTACGAGCAGTACTTC.

This clone appeared a single time. The DNA of the CDR3 is TGTGCCAGCAGGCCAGTGGACAGGGTGTTCGCTGAAGCTTTCTTT. Translation: CASRPVDRVFAEAFF. The rearrangement joins TRBV27 to TRBJ1-1; 8 nucleotides align to TRBD1. The CDR3 has 15 residues. The germline V gene encodes CDR1 MNHEY and CDR2 SMNVEV (reference sequence). The junction had 12 bases not matched to a gene; V was cut back by 6 bases and J by 6 bases.

The genes are TRBV6-5 and TRBJ1-1; perhaps TRBD1 as D (6 bases). The V gene lost 10 bases and the J gene lost 6 bases, with 18 bases spanning the gap. Germline CDR1 is MNHEY and CDR2 is SVGAGI. CDR3 length: 13 amino acids. The CDR3 bases are TGTGCCACTCTCCAAGGGGGAAACCCTGAAGCTTTCTTT. It specifies CATLQGGNPEAFF.

V is TRBV20-1 and J is TRBJ2-1, with D possibly TRBD2 on 6 matching bases. Per germline, CDR1 DFQATT and CDR2 SNEGSKA (reference sequence). This CDR3 spans 11 amino acids. Written as DNA, the CDR3 is TGCAGCACGGGGGAAACAAATGAGCAGTTCTTC. As protein: CSTGETNEQFF.

The chain is built from TRBV6-1 and TRBJ2-1, with D possibly TRBD2 on 6 matching bases. The CDR3 is 17 residues long. Germline V gene sequence: CDR1 MNHNS, CDR2 SASEGT. Between the trimmed V and J ends, which lost 1 base and 0 bases, there was a span of 13 bases. The CDR3 DNA reads TGTGCCAGCAGTGAAGAAGGAGGGGCCCCCTCCTACAATGAGCAGTTCTTC. Amino acids: CASSEEGGAPSYNEQFF.

The chain uses TRBV29-1 and TRBJ2-5, with 8 positions matching TRBD2. The DNA end is a closer match to TRBJ2-7, so the J assignment may be wrong. This CDR3 has 16 amino acids. Germline CDR1 is SQVTM and CDR2 is ANQGSEA. The CDR3 reads CSVGGVGAGGSHEQYF. CDR3 bases: TGCAGCGTTGGAGGCGTGGGGGCGGGGGGATCCCACGAGCAGTACTTC.

The rearrangement links TRBV28 to TRBJ2-7, with D tentatively TRBD1 (5 bases). Germline-derived CDR1 and CDR2 are MDHEN and SYDVKM. V lost 6 bases, J lost 12 bases, and 21 bases lay in between. The CDR3 extends over 13 amino acids. The CDR3 protein is CASSPYDTGLSYF. The CDR3 bases are TGTGCCAGCAGCCCTTACGACACAGGATTGTCGTACTTC.

The chain links TRBV9 to TRBJ1-2, with 8 positions matching TRBD1. Germline CDR1 SGDLS, CDR2 YYNGEE. J lost 3 bases, V lost 6 bases, and 7 bases had no gene match. CDR3 length: 14 residues. DNA for the CDR3: TGTGCCAGCACACGGACAGGGAATGACTATGGCTACACCTTC. It codes for CASTRTGNDYGYTF.